These 21 T cell receptor beta chains originate from one sample sequenced in a study of identical twins. TCRdb ran MiXCR on the 5' RACE reads and lists one entry per CDR3 protein. The sample includes approximately 600,000 distinct CDR3 sequences, around 9.6% of them seen just once. This sample also appeared in a second study, on yellow fever vaccine responses in identical twins.

What was sequenced was PBMCs. These receptors came from a woman under 30 in good health.

V gene TRBV5-4 combines with J gene TRBJ2-1; TRBD1 matches 7 bases. The V segment lost 6 bases and the J segment 5 bases; nucleotides outside the gene matches: 8. Germline V gives CDR1 SGHNT, CDR2 YYREEE (reference sequence). The CDR3 loop spans 14 amino acids. CDR3 sequence: CASTLRDSHNEQFF. Here the CDR3 DNA reads TGTGCCAGCACCCTGAGGGACAGCCACAATGAGCAGTTCTTC.

This clonotype came up a few times. V gene TRBV6-5 combines with J gene TRBJ1-3, with unresolved D. Trimming took off 2 bases at V and 4 bases at J, with 6 bases between the two ends. The CDR3 totals 13 residues. Germline loops: CDR1 MNHEY, CDR2 SVGAGI. The CDR3 reads CASSYRGGNTIYF. CDR3 sequence (DNA): TGTGCCAGCAGTTACCGCGGGGGAAACACCATATATTTT.

The genes are TRBV12-3 or TRBV12-4 and TRBJ2-3, with D maybe TRBD2 (6 bases). Trimming removed 4 bases at V and 2 bases at J, with 19 bases between. The CDR3 consists of 17 residues. The CDR3 protein is CASSSSTGEMDTDTQYF. The CDR3 DNA follows: TGTGCCAGCAGTTCCTCGACGGGGGAGATGGACACAGATACGCAGTATTTT.

The table lists this clonotype with many counts. The chain employs TRBV20-1 and TRBJ1-4; D unresolved. The ends were cut back, 1 base at V and 5 bases at J, with 11 bases in the middle. Germline V gene sequence: CDR1 DFQATT, CDR2 SNEGSKA (reference sequence). The CDR3 consists of 14 residues. The CDR3 loop reads CSARVTHRNEKLFF. The CDR3 coding sequence is TGCAGTGCTAGAGTGACACATAGAAATGAAAAACTGTTTTTT.

The chain links TRBV6-2 or TRBV6-3 to TRBJ2-1; the D gene could be TRBD1 or TRBD2 (5 bases each). CDR3 length equals 11 residues. CDR1 and CDR2 from the germline V gene are MNHEY and SVGEGT. V gave up 5 bases and J gave up 11 bases, with 10 bases separating them. The chain's CDR3 is CASSTGPQQFF. Here the CDR3 DNA reads TGTGCCAGCAGTACGGGACCTCAGCAGTTCTTC.

Points on this clonotype: In this CDR3 the conserved last residue, phenylalanine or tryptophan, is missing, so a read error is likely. V and J are TRBV5-1 and TRBJ2-3, with D perhaps given as TRBD1 or TRBD2 (5 bases each). V was cut by 4 bases and J by 0 bases, with 15 bases left in between. This CDR3 comprises 16 residues. Germline V gives CDR1 SGHRS, CDR2 YFSETQ. CDR3 loop: CASSLDWGISTDTQYL. In nucleotides, the CDR3 is TGCGCCAGCAGCCTAGACTGGGGGATCAGCACAGATACGCAGTATTTA.

This clonotype was seen ten or more times. The chain links TRBV5-1 to TRBJ2-7; tentatively, D is TRBD1 (6 bases). Germline V gene data show CDR1 as SGHRS and CDR2 as YFSETQ. With 2 bases removed from V and 4 bases from J, the gap between germline ends came to 13 bases. The CDR3 covers 14 residues. CDR3 DNA sequence: TGCGCCAGCAGCTTTTCCGCAGGGGAGTACGAGCAGTACTTC. It is translated as CASSFSAGEYEQYF.

This chain links TRBV28 with TRBJ2-3; D is perhaps TRBD1 (6 bases). V was shortened by 2 bases and J by 6 bases, with 15 bases between the two germline ends. Germline loops: CDR1 MDHEN, CDR2 SYDVKM. This CDR3 is 15 amino acids long. Written as DNA, the CDR3 is TGTGCCAGCAGTTTACGCCGGACGAGGGGGGATACGCAGTATTTT. It codes for CASSLRRTRGDTQYF.

This clonotype was seen many times. The rearrangement joins TRBV20-1 to TRBJ1-6; no reliable D call. The V and J ends lost 2 bases and 5 bases respectively, with 10 bases between them. CDR3 length: 14 residues. The germline V gene has CDR1 DFQATT and CDR2 SNEGSKA (reference sequence). CDR3 DNA sequence: TGCAGTGCTAGACTGAGGGAAAATAATTCACCCCTCCACTTT. It is translated as CSARLRENNSPLHF.

The CDR3 DNA sequence: TGCAGTGCCTCGGACTTCGCGAACACCGGGGAGCTGTTTTTT. It specifies CSASDFANTGELFF. The chain is built from TRBV20-1 and TRBJ2-2; TRBD2 is a possible D gene (5 bases). Germline V lookup: CDR1 DFQATT, CDR2 SNEGSKA (reference sequence). There are 14 residues in the CDR3. The V end lost 6 bases, the J end lost 0 bases, and 11 bases lay between the germline ends.

The chain couples TRBV28 to TRBJ2-3, with TRBD2 matching over 8 bases. The CDR3 spans 14 residues. V dropped 7 bases and J dropped 2; count of bases not matched to a gene: 5. Germline V lookup: CDR1 MDHEN, CDR2 SYDVKM. In DNA, the CDR3 is TGTGCCAGCAACCCGGGAGGGACCACAGATACGCAGTATTTT. Translating gives CASNPGGTTDTQYF.

This clonotype was seen many times. This chain uses TRBV7-8 with TRBJ2-7; TRBD2 is a possible D gene (5 bases). The CDR3 is 15 amino acids. Germline lookup yields CDR1 SGHVS and CDR2 FQNEAQ. Trimming removed 3 bases at V and 0 bases at J, with 12 bases between. CDR3 sequence: CASSFWTGSSYEQYF. The CDR3 coding sequence is TGTGCCAGCAGCTTCTGGACTGGGAGCTCCTACGAGCAGTACTTC.

This clonotype has at least ten counts. J is TRBJ2-4 and V is TRBV6-5, with D maybe TRBD2 (6 bases). The CDR3 runs 16 residues. Germline lookup yields CDR1 MNHEY and CDR2 SVGAGI. Trimming took off 0 bases at V and 9 bases at J, with 18 bases between the two ends. The CDR3 nucleotides are TGTGCCAGCAGTTACTCCCAGTCGGGAGCGGGTCGCATTCAGTACTTC. Translated, it gives CASSYSQSGAGRIQYF.

This clonotype was detected many times. This chain links TRBV6-5 with TRBJ1-5, with D perhaps matching TRBD1 (6 bases). Per germline, CDR1 MNHEY and CDR2 SVGAGI. Trimming cost V 0 bases and J 6 bases, with 12 bases left between them. This CDR3 is built from 15 residues. The DNA for the CDR3 is TGTGCCAGCAGTTACTCGTTTAAGGGGGGTCAGCCCCAGCATTTT. Translation: CASSYSFKGGQPQHF.

This clonotype appeared many times. Here the CDR3 reads CSVVTGTGGSYEQYF. The CDR3 DNA reads as TGCAGCGTTGTCACCGGGACAGGAGGCTCCTACGAGCAGTACTTC. The chain recombines TRBV29-1 with TRBJ2-7; 8 positions match TRBD1. The CDR3 is made up of 15 amino acids. Germline V gives CDR1 SQVTM, CDR2 ANQGSEA. Losses at the gene ends were 4 bases for V and 0 bases for J; bases not matched to a gene: 8.

This clonotype was detected only a few times. The DNA is omitted, as the CDR3 cannot be located on it reliably, and the CDR3 follows TCRdb's listing. V is TRBV20-1 and J is TRBJ2-1; the table assigns TRBD1, which was not confirmed against the DNA. Germline values: CDR1 DFQATT, CDR2 SNEGSKA (reference sequence). A total of 15 residues make up the CDR3, ends included. CDR3: CSARRPVGPGNEQFF.

This clonotype was detected many times. The V and J genes are TRBV5-1 and TRBJ2-3; 9 bases map to TRBD2. Trimming took 3 bases from V and 1 from J; bases not matched to a gene: 3. CDR3 size: 15 residues. The germline V gene encodes CDR1 SGHRS and CDR2 YFSETQ. For the CDR3, the DNA is TGCGCCAGCAGCTCGACTAGCGGCCGCACAGATACGCAGTATTTT. This encodes CASSSTSGRTDTQYF.

This clonotype has a handful of counts. The V and J genes are TRBV4-1 and TRBJ2-7, with TRBD2 identical over 10 bases. CDR3 length: 14 residues. V lost 0 bases and J lost 7; bases outside the gene matches: 3. Per germline, CDR1 MGHRA and CDR2 YSYEKL. The CDR3 DNA is TGCGCCAGCAGCCAAGAGAGGACTAGCGGTGAGCAGTACTTC. It specifies CASSQERTSGEQYF.

This clonotype has more than one count but fewer than ten. The rearrangement uses TRBV20-1 and TRBJ2-7; weak D call: TRBD2 (6 bases). The V gene's germline CDR1 is DFQATT and CDR2 SNEGSKA (reference sequence). CDR3 length equals 14 residues. The CDR3 nucleotides read TGCAGGGGGGGAGGCGGGGTGACCTCCTACGAGCAGTACTTC. Its protein is CRGGGGVTSYEQYF.

This clonotype was counted a few times. The V and J genes are TRBV9 and TRBJ2-1; 8 bases agree with TRBD2. The germline V gene encodes CDR1 SGDLS and CDR2 YYNGEE. The CDR3 consists of 15 residues. Trimming removed 1 base from V and 7 bases from J; junction bases left unmatched: 7. CDR3 nucleotides: TGTGCCAGCAGCGTAAACGGGGGGGCCTTGAATGAGCAGTTCTTC. This sequence encodes CASSVNGGALNEQFF.

The genes are TRBV29-1 and TRBJ2-7, with D unclear. V lost 7 bases to trimming and J lost 3 bases, with 16 bases between them. The CDR3 totals 13 residues. Germline CDR1 and CDR2: SQVTM and ANQGSEA. The CDR3 DNA is TGCAGCGCACGGACCGGAAGTCTCTACGAGCAGTACTTC. Protein: CSARTGSLYEQYF.